The 5 T cell receptor beta chains below all came from one sample that was sequenced in a study of identical twins' blood T cells. TCRdb ran MiXCR on the 5' RACE reads and lists one entry per CDR3 protein. This table has 300,000 to 450,000 distinct CDR3 sequences, roughly 27% appearing once. The sequenced sample consisted of PBMCs. Receptors originate from a woman aged 18 to 55 in good health.

This clonotype was detected a few times. The DNA of the CDR3 is TGTGCTAGTGGACTAGCGGGAGCAGATACGCAGTATTTT. This translates into CASGLAGADTQYF. The gene calls are TRBV12-5 and TRBJ2-3, with 11 bases identical to TRBD2. The germline gives CDR1 LGHNT, CDR2 FRNRAP. The CDR3 length is 13 residues. V lost 6 bases and J lost 4; bases outside the gene matches: 0.

This clonotype has just a few counts. CDR3 residues: CASSSGGAGTGELFF. For the CDR3, the DNA is TGTGCCAGCAGTTCGGGTGGGGCCGGCACCGGGGAGCTGTTTTTT. The J gene is TRBJ2-2, the V gene TRBV27; perhaps TRBD1 as D (5 bases). The germline gives CDR1 MNHEY, CDR2 SMNVEV (reference sequence). V lost 4 bases and J 4 bases, leaving 13 bases between the germline ends. The length of the CDR3 is 15 residues.

The chain recombines TRBV20-1 with TRBJ1-5, with D unclear. V lost 1 base to trimming and J lost 3 bases, with 7 bases between them. Germline values: CDR1 DFQATT, CDR2 SNEGSKA (reference sequence). The CDR3 runs to 13 residues. In nucleotides, the CDR3 is TGCAGTGCTAGAGTACCCTTCAATCAGCCCCAGCATTTT. As protein: CSARVPFNQPQHF.

The V and J genes are TRBV5-1 and TRBJ1-1; D unresolved. The CDR3 has 14 amino acids. CDR1 SGHRS and CDR2 YFSETQ come from the germline V gene. The V gene lost 0 bases and the J gene lost 7 bases, with 13 bases spanning the gap. The CDR3 spells CASSLGVNSFEAFF. In DNA form, the CDR3 reads TGCGCCAGCAGCTTGGGAGTCAACAGCTTTGAAGCTTTCTTT.

This clonotype was observed a few times. J is TRBJ1-2 and V is TRBV14; TRBD1 agrees at 7 bases. V gave up 1 base and J gave up 4 bases; unmatched junction bases: 6. This CDR3 region has 15 residues. The germline V gene encodes CDR1 SGHDN and CDR2 FVKESK. The CDR3 spells CASSQAGTGAYGYTF. CDR3 bases: TGTGCCAGCAGCCAAGCGGGAACAGGGGCCTATGGCTACACCTTC.